The sequence of this TCR beta chain was determined in a study of shared T cell receptors in the human thymus. Sequencing used immunoSEQ multiplex PCR; TCRdb keeps in-frame clones, though not all of them. The sample consists of hundreds of thousands of clones, 80% to 90% of them appearing once. The germline gives CDR1 SGHDN, CDR2 FVKESK. This CDR3 comprises 17 residues. V trimming: 4 bases; J trimming: 2 bases; junction bases outside the gene matches: 7. Another study also made use of these data, one on human thymus T cells. This second study notes: Healthy Finnish infants undergoing corrective surgery for congenital heart defects were used as donors. Thymic material originated from resections removed in the course of corrective heart surgery. Thymic and blood repertoires seemed to show skewed V and J gene use. Unrelated individuals were reported by related research to share highly overlapping thymic repertoires.

The sequenced material came from thymocytes. The chain couples TRBV14 to TRBJ2-5; 13 bases agree with TRBD2. The TCR was taken from a boy younger than two with a congenital heart defect. The CDR3 DNA follows: TGTGCCAGCAGCCTACGGGGACTAGCGGGGAGACAAGAGACCCAGTACTTC. This sequence encodes CASSLRGLAGRQETQYF.